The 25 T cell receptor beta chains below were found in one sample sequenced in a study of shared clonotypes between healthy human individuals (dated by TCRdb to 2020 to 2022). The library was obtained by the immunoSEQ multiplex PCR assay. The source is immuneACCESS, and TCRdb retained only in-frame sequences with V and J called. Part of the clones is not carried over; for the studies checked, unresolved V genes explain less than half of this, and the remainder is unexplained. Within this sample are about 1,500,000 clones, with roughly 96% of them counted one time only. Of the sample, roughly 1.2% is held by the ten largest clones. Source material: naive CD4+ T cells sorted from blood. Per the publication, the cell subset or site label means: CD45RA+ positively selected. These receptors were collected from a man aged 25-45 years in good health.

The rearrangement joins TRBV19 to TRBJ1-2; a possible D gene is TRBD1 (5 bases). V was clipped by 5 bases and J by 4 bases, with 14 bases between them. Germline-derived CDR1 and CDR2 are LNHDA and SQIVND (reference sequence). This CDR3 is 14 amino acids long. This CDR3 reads CASSFGREFYGYTF. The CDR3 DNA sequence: TGTGCCAGTAGTTTCGGCAGGGAATTCTATGGCTACACCTTC.

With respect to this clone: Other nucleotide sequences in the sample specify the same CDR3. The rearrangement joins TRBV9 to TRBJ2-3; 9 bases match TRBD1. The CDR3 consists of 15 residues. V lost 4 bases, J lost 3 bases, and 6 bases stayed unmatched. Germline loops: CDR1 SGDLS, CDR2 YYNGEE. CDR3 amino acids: CASSPRQGGTDTQYF. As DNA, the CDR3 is TGTGCCAGCAGCCCCAGACAGGGGGGGACAGATACGCAGTATTTT.

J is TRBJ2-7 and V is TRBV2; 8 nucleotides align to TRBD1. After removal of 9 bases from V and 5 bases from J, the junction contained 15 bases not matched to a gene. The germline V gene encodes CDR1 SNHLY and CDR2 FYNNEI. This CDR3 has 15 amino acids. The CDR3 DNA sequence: TGTGCCAGAGAGAAGGAGACAGGGGATGTGGACGAGCAGTACTTC. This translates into CAREKETGDVDEQYF.

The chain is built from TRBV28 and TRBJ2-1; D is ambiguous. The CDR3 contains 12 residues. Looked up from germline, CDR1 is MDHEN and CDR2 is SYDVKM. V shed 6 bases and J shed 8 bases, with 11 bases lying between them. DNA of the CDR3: TGTGCCAGCAGCTTAATAATGGATGAGCAGTTCTTC. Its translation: CASSLIMDEQFF. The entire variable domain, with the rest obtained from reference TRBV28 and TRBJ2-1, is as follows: DVKVTQSSRYLVKRTGEKVFLECVQDMDHENMFWYRQDPGLGLRLIYFSYDVKMKEKGDIPEGYSVSREKKERFSLILESASTNQTSMYLCASSLIMDEQFFGPGTRLTVL.

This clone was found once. The chain's CDR3 is CASSEGQGTLYGYTF. The CDR3 nucleotides read TGTGCCAGCAGCGAGGGACAGGGGACGCTCTATGGCTACACCTTC. This rearrangement joins TRBV7-2 to TRBJ1-2, with TRBD1 matching 10 bases. V shed 5 bases, J shed 4 bases, and the junction held 7 bases outside the gene matches. The length of the CDR3 is 15 residues. Germline V gene lookup returns CDR1 SGHTA and CDR2 FQGNSA.

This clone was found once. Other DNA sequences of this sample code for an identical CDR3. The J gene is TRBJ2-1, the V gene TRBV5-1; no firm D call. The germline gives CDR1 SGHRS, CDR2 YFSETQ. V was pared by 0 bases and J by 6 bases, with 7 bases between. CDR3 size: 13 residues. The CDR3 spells CASSLAGGNEQFF. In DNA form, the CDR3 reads TGCGCCAGCAGCTTGGCCGGCGGCAATGAGCAGTTCTTC.

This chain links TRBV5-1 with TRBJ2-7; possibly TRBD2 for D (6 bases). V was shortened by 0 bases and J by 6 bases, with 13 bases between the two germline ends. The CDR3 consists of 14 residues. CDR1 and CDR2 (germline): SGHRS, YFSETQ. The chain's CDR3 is CASSLARLEGEQYF. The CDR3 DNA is TGCGCCAGCAGCTTGGCGCGTCTGGAGGGCGAGCAGTACTTC. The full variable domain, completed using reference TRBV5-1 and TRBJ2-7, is KAGVTQTPRYLIKTRGQQVTLSCSPISGHRSVSWYQQTPGQGLQFLFEYFSETQRNKGNFPGRFSGRQFSNSRSEMNVSTLELGDSALYLCASSLARLEGEQYFGPGTRLTVT.

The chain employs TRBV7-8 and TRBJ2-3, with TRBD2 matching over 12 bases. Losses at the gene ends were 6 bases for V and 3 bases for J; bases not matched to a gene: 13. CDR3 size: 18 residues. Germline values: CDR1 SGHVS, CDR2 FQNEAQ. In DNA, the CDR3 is TGTGCCAGCAGGCCATACCCATTGACTAGCGGGAGTACAGATACGCAGTATTTT. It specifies CASRPYPLTSGSTDTQYF.

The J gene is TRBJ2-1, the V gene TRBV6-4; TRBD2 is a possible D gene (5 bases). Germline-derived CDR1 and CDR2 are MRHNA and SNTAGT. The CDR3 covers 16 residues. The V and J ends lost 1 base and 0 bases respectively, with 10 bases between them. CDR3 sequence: CASSDFRGSSYNEQFF. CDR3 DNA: TGTGCCAGCAGTGACTTTCGTGGGAGCTCCTACAATGAGCAGTTCTTC.

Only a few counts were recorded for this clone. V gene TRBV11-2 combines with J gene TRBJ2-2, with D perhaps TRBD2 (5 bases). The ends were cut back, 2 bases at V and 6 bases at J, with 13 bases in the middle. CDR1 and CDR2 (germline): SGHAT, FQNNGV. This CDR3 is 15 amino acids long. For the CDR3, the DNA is TGTGCCAGCAGCTTAAGCGGTAGAGGACCCGGGGAGCTGTTTTTT. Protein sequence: CASSLSGRGPGELFF.

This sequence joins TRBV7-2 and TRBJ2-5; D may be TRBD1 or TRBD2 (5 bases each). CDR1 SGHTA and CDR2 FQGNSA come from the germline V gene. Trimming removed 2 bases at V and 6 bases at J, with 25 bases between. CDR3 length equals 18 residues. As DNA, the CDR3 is TGTGCCAGCAGCTTATATGGGGGTCAGGCAGGGAGTTGGAAGACCCAGTACTTC. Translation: CASSLYGGQAGSWKTQYF.

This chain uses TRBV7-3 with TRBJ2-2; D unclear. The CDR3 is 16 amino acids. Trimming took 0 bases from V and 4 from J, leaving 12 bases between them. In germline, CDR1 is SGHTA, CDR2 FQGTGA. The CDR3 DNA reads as TGTGCCAGCAGCTTAACGTTTCTGGGATCCACCGGGGAGCTGTTTTTT. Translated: CASSLTFLGSTGELFF. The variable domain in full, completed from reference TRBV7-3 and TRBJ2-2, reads GAGVSQTPSNKVTEKGKYVELRCDPISGHTALYWYRQSLGQGPEFLIYFQGTGAADDSGLPNDRFFAVRPEGSVSTLKIQRTERGDSAVYLCASSLTFLGSTGELFFGEGSRLTVL.

The CDR3 reads CASSNTGSGGYTF. As DNA, the CDR3 is TGTGCCAGCAGCAACACAGGGTCTGGAGGCTACACCTTC. The chain combines TRBV7-8 with TRBJ1-2; TRBD1 is a possible D gene (6 bases). V was cut by 5 bases and J by 8 bases, with 15 bases left in between. Germline values: CDR1 SGHVS, CDR2 FQNEAQ. This CDR3 has 13 residues.

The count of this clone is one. DNA for the CDR3: TGTGCCACCAGCAGAGGTGTGCTCAATCACCCCAATCAGCCCCAGCATTTT. This codes for CATSRGVLNHPNQPQHF. This chain uses TRBV15 with TRBJ1-5; D gene uncertain. The germline V and J ends were trimmed by 1 base and 3 bases, with 16 bases remaining between them. This CDR3 contains 17 residues. Germline V CDR1 and CDR2: LNHNV, YYDKDF (reference sequence).

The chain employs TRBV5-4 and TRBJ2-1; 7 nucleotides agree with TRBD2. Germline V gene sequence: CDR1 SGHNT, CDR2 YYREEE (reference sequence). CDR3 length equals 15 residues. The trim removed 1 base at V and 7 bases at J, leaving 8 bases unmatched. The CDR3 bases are TGTGCCAGCAGCTTGACGCCGGGACTACTAAATGAGCAGTTCTTC. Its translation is CASSLTPGLLNEQFF.

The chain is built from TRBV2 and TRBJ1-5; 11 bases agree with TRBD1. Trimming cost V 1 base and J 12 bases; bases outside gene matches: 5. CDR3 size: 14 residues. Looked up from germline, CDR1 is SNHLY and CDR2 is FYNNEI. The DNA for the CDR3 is TGTGCCAGCAGTGAAGGGACAGGGGGCCGGGACCAGCATTTT. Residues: CASSEGTGGRDQHF. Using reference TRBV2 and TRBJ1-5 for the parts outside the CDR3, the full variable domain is EPEVTQTPSHQVTQMGQEVILRCVPISNHLYFYWYRQILGQKVEFLVSFYNNEISEKSEIFDDQFSVERPDGSNFTLKIRSTKLEDSAMYFCASSEGTGGRDQHFGDGTRLSIL.

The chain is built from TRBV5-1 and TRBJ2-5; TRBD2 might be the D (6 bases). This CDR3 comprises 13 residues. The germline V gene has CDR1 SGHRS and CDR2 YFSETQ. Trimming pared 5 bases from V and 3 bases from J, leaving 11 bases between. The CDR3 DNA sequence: TGCGCCAGCAGGGGGAGGTTAGAAGAGACCCAGTACTTC. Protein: CASRGRLEETQYF.

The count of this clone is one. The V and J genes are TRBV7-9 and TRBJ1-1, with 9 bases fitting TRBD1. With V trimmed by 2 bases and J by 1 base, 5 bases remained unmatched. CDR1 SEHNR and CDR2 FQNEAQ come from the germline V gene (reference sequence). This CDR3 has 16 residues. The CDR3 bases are TGTGCCAGCAGCTTATTGGGACAGGGACGGAACACTGAAGCTTTCTTT. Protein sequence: CASSLLGQGRNTEAFF.

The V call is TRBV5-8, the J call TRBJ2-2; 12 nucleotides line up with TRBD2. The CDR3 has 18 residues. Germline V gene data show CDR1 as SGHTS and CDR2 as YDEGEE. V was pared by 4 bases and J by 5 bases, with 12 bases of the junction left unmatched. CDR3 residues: CASSPTSGSSMWTGELFF. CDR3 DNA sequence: TGTGCCAGCAGCCCGACTAGCGGGAGTAGTATGTGGACCGGGGAGCTGTTTTTT.

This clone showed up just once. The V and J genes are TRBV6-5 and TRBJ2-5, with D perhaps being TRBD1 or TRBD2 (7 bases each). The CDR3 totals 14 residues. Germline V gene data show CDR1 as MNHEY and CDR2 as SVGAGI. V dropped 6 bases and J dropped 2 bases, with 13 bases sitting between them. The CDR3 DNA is TGTGCCAGCAGACAGGGGAGGGTGCAAGAGACCCAGTACTTC. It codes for CASRQGRVQETQYF.

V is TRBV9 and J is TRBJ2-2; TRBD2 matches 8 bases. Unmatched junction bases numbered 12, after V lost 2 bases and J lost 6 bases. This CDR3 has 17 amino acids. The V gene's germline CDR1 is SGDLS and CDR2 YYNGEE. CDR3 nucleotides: TGTGCCAGCAGCGTCACGATTAAAGCGGGAGTGTCCGGGGAGCTGTTTTTT. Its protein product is CASSVTIKAGVSGELFF.

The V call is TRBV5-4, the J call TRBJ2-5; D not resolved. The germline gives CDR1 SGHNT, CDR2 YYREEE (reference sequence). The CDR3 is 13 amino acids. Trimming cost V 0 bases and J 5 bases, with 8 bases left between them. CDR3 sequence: CASSLGPAETQYF. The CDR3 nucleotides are TGTGCCAGCAGCTTGGGGCCGGCGGAGACCCAGTACTTC. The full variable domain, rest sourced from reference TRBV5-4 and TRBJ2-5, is ETGVTQSPTHLIKTRGQQVTLRCSSQSGHNTVSWYQQALGQGPQFIFQYYREEENGRGNFPPRFSGLQFPNYSSELNVNALELDDSALYLCASSLGPAETQYFGPGTRLLVL.

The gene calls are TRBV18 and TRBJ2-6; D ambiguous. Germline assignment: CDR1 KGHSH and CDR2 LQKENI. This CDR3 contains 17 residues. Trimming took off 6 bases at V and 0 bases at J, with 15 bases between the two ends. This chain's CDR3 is CASSPLGVNSGANVLTF. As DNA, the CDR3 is TGTGCCAGCTCCCCATTGGGCGTCAACTCTGGGGCCAACGTCCTGACTTTC.

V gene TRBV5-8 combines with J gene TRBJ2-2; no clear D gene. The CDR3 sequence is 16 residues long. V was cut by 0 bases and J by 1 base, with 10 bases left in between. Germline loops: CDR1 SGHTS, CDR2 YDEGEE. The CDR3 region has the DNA TGTGCCAGCAGCTTGGATGGCAGGTGGAACACCGGGGAGCTGTTTTTT. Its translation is CASSLDGRWNTGELFF.

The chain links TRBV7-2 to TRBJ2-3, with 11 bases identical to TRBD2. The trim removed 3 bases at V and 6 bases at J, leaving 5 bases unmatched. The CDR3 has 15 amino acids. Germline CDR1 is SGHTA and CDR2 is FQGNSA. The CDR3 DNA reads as TGTGCCAGCAGCTTTAGCGGGAGGGCCTTTGATACGCAGTATTTT. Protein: CASSFSGRAFDTQYF.